Below, 17 T cell receptor beta chains from the same sample are listed, as sequenced in a study of Graves' ophthalmopathy and Graves' hyperthyroidism. Amplification of TCR beta CDR3 regions used RNA transcripts. HTBI primers served in a first-round RT-PCR, which a second-round multiplex PCR followed. A single record per CDR3 protein comes from TCRdb applying MiXCR to the multiplex PCR reads. Of approximately 540,000 distinct CDR3 sequences listed, less than 40% are singletons. The sample taken for sequencing was peripheral blood or thyroid tissue (not recorded which). These receptors all stem from an adult man with Graves' hyperthyroidism.

This clonotype was counted at least ten times. V usage is TRBV6-5 and J usage is TRBJ2-5, with 10 bases aligning to TRBD2. Germline values: CDR1 MNHEY, CDR2 SVGAGI. The V segment lost 4 bases and the J segment 5 bases; nucleotides outside the gene matches: 16. The CDR3 consists of 18 residues. CDR3 sequence reads: CASSSTLLAGRLSETQYF. CDR3 bases: TGTGCCAGCAGTTCCACCCTACTAGCGGGGAGGCTATCGGAGACCCAGTACTTC.

The chain recombines TRBV15 with TRBJ2-7; D possibly corresponds to TRBD1 (6 bases). CDR1 LNHNV and CDR2 YYDKDF come from the germline V gene (reference sequence). Trimming took 1 base from V and 7 from J, leaving 11 bases between them. The CDR3 loop spans 13 amino acids. The CDR3 loop is CATSRARDNEQYF. In nucleotides, the CDR3 is TGTGCCACCAGCAGAGCCCGGGACAATGAGCAGTACTTC.

The chain carries TRBV2 and TRBJ2-2; TRBD2 agrees at 9 bases. This CDR3 has 16 amino acids. With 3 bases clipped from V and 2 bases from J, the junction kept 4 bases outside the gene matches. Germline CDR1 reads SNHLY; CDR2 reads FYNNEI. DNA of the CDR3: TGTGCCAGCAGTGAGGCTAGCGGGGTTAACACCGGGGAGCTGTTTTTT. This encodes CASSEASGVNTGELFF.

This clonotype appeared many times. This chain links TRBV10-3 with TRBJ2-2; D is unresolved. The CDR3 loop spans 15 amino acids. CDR1 is ENHRY and CDR2 is SYGVKD in the germline V gene. V gave up 6 bases and J gave up 2 bases, with 13 bases separating them. The DNA of the CDR3 is TGTGCCATCAGCGATCAGGCGGATAACACCGGGGAGCTGTTTTTT. Translating it yields CAISDQADNTGELFF.

J is TRBJ1-5 and V is TRBV5-6, with TRBD1 identical over 7 bases. V lost 4 bases to trimming and J lost 0 bases; unmatched junction nucleotides: 10. The CDR3 runs 17 residues. Germline CDR1 SGHDT, CDR2 YYEEEE. The CDR3 is CASSVPGRQGSNQPQHF. CDR3 bases: TGTGCCAGCAGCGTCCCGGGACGACAGGGTAGCAATCAGCCCCAGCATTTT.

This clonotype was counted at least ten times. The J gene is TRBJ2-7, the V gene TRBV6-5, with TRBD2 identical over 11 bases. V dropped 7 bases and J dropped 2; count of bases not matched to a gene: 4. CDR1 is MNHEY, CDR2 SVGAGI, per germline. This CDR3 spans 14 amino acids. In nucleotides, the CDR3 is TGTGCCAGCAAGCCGGGACTAGCGGCCTACGAGCAGTACTTC. As protein: CASKPGLAAYEQYF.

This clonotype has just one count. J is TRBJ2-7 and V is TRBV29-1; 15 nucleotides align to TRBD2. CDR3 length equals 15 residues. Germline V lookup: CDR1 SQVTM, CDR2 ANQGSEA. The V and J ends lost 3 bases and 2 bases, in that order; junction bases with no gene match: 2. CDR3 in amino acids: CSVDWTSGRAYEQYF. In DNA form, the CDR3 reads TGCAGCGTTGACTGGACTAGCGGGAGGGCCTACGAGCAGTACTTC.

This clonotype was observed many times. The V and J genes are TRBV19 and TRBJ1-5; 8 nucleotides agree with TRBD1. After removal of 8 bases from V and 0 bases from J, the junction contained 6 bases not matched to a gene. CDR1 and CDR2 from the germline V gene are LNHDA and SQIVND (reference sequence). The CDR3 totals 15 residues. The CDR3 loop is CASSGTGYSNQPQHF. The CDR3, as DNA: TGTGCCAGTTCCGGGACAGGTTATAGCAATCAGCCCCAGCATTTT. The full variable domain, completed using reference TRBV19 and TRBJ1-5, is DGGITQSPKYLFRKEGQNVTLSCEQNLNHDAMYWYRQDPGQGLRLIYYSQIVNDFQKGDIAEGYSVSREKKESFPLTVTSAQKNPTAFYLCASSGTGYSNQPQHFGDGTRLSIL.

The genes are TRBV2 and TRBJ2-5; the D gene is possibly TRBD2 (6 bases). CDR1 SNHLY and CDR2 FYNNEI come from the germline V gene. V was shortened by 1 base and J by 7 bases, with 16 bases between the two germline ends. The CDR3 has 15 residues. CDR3 bases: TGTGCCAGCAGTGAAGTGGGGGGAGTGATCTCGACCCAGTACTTC. This codes for CASSEVGGVISTQYF.

The chain links TRBV10-3 to TRBJ1-2, with TRBD2 matching 7 bases. TRBJ2-1 matches the DNA end more closely, so the J call is doubtful. This CDR3 contains 16 residues. Germline CDR1 reads ENHRY; CDR2 reads SYGVKD. The CDR3 protein is CASQGEGGSSYNEQFF. CDR3 in DNA: TGTGCCTCGCAAGGTGAGGGAGGGAGCTCCTACAATGAGCAGTTCTTC.

CDR3 coding DNA: TGCGCCAGCAGCGAAAGACAGGGGAGGAACACTGAAGCTTTCTTT. Encoded protein: CASSERQGRNTEAFF. This chain joins TRBV5-1 and TRBJ1-1, with 8 nucleotides matching TRBD1. With 4 bases clipped from V and 1 base from J, the junction kept 6 bases outside the gene matches. This CDR3 is 15 amino acids long. CDR1 and CDR2 from the germline V gene are SGHRS and YFSETQ.

This clonotype was picked up many times. The chain combines TRBV7-9 with TRBJ2-7, with D uncertain. Germline-derived CDR1 and CDR2 are SEHNR and FQNEAQ (reference sequence). The CDR3 length is 17 residues. Trimming left V 1 base short and J 0 bases short, with 16 bases between. The CDR3 sequence is CASSLGGWARSSYEQYF. CDR3 in DNA: TGTGCCAGCAGCTTAGGTGGATGGGCGCGAAGCTCCTACGAGCAGTACTTC.

The gene calls are TRBV4-2 and TRBJ2-3, with D hard to call. The germline gives CDR1 LGHNA, CDR2 YNFKEQ. V was cut by 4 bases and J by 1 base, with 12 bases left in between. This CDR3 contains 15 residues. For the CDR3, the DNA is TGTGCCAGCAGCCCTCTCCAGCAGGGCACAGATACGCAGTATTTT. Protein: CASSPLQQGTDTQYF.

This clonotype has ten or more counts. V is TRBV5-1 and J is TRBJ1-1, with a weak D call TRBD1 (5 bases). With 1 base removed from V and 8 bases from J, the gap between germline ends came to 24 bases. In germline, CDR1 is SGHRS, CDR2 YFSETQ. CDR3 length equals 17 residues. CDR3 nucleotide sequence: TGCGCCAGCAGCTTGTTCGGGGCCCATGAGGGGAAGGTAGAAGCTTTCTTT. Protein product: CASSLFGAHEGKVEAFF.

Many counts were recorded for this clonotype. This CDR3 is CASMSREIKLFF. In DNA, the CDR3 is TGTGCCAGCATGTCGCGGGAAATAAAACTGTTTTTT. The rearrangement joins TRBV2 to TRBJ1-4; D unclear. Germline V gene lookup returns CDR1 SNHLY and CDR2 FYNNEI. V lost 7 bases, J lost 10 bases, and 13 bases lay in between. The length of the CDR3 is 12 residues.

This chain uses TRBV2 with TRBJ2-2, with TRBD2 matching 9 bases. This CDR3 region has 16 residues. The V segment lost 6 bases and the J segment 1 base; nucleotides outside the gene matches: 6. The germline V gene has CDR1 SNHLY and CDR2 FYNNEI. The CDR3 sequence is CASSDGLAMNTGELFF. In nucleotides, the CDR3 is TGTGCCAGCAGCGACGGACTAGCGATGAACACCGGGGAGCTGTTTTTT. Looking up the rest from reference TRBV2 and TRBJ2-2 gives the full variable domain: EPEVTQTPSHQVTQMGQEVILRCVPISNHLYFYWYRQILGQKVEFLVSFYNNEISEKSEIFDDQFSVERPDGSNFTLKIRSTKLEDSAMYFCASSDGLAMNTGELFFGEGSRLTVL.

J is TRBJ2-2 and V is TRBV7-8, with 10 bases identical to TRBD1. J was trimmed by 5 bases and V by 5 bases; bases with no gene match: 11. Germline V CDR1 and CDR2: SGHVS, FQNEAQ. The CDR3 length is 17 residues. CDR3 residues: CASSQEAWTGGTGELFF. CDR3 in DNA: TGTGCCAGCAGCCAAGAAGCCTGGACAGGGGGTACCGGGGAGCTGTTTTTT.